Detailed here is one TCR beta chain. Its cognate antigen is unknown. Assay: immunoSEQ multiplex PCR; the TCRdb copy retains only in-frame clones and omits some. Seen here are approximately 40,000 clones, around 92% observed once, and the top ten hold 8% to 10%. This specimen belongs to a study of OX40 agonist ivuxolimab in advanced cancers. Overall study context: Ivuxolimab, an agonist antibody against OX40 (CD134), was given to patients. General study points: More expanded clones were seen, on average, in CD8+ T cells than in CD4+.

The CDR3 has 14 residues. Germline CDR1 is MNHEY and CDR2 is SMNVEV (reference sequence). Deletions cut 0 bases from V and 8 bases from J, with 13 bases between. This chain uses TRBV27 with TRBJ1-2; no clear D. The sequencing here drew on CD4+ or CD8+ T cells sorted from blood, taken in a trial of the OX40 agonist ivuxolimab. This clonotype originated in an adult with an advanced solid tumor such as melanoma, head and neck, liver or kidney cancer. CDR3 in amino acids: CASSLSWQHSGYTF. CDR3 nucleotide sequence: TGTGCCAGCAGTTTATCGTGGCAGCATTCCGGCTACACCTTC.